The present TCR beta chain was sequenced within a study of early T cells in non-severe SARS-CoV-2 infection (TCRdb year 2021). In terms of the full investigation: Because TCR sequencing relied on bulk RNA taken from unsorted whole blood, pairing of alpha and beta chains was not possible. Overall results and qualifications from the work: VDJdb matching was skewed toward anti-spike CD8 responses, so virus-specific expansions were likely underestimated and private and CD4 specificities were missed.

Libraries came from 5' RACE. Sequencing was carried out with a NextSeq 500. To correct for sequencing error and PCR bias, the TCR library protocol tagged individual cDNA molecules with unique molecular identifiers. Both TCR alpha and beta chains were sequenced, and tight co-correlation was observed between alpha and beta sequence abundances in each sample. Regarding the original processing steps: Decombinator V4 was used to annotate the V gene, J gene and CDR3 of the TCR sequences. Expanded TCRs were defined as changing significantly between any two time points under a Poisson model with p below 0.0001. Abundances of TCRs were expressed as counts per million after normalisation to the total number of TCRs sequenced in each sample. MAIT TCRs were defined by TRAV1-2 paired with TRAJ12, TRAJ20 or TRAJ33, and iNKT TCRs by TRAV10 paired with TRAJ18. A search of VDJdb, accessed on 1 November 2021, was run for TCRs annotated to CMV, EBV and SARS-CoV-2, with TCRs annotated for multiple antigens excluded. TCRdb handled the public reads itself, with Q25 trimming in fastp and clone calling in MiXCR, and kept productive beta chains. One record per CDR3 amino acid sequence lists the most common genes and DNA. Clone size and V and J calls follow TCRdb, not the original study. For this sample there are 55,000 to 70,000 distinct CDR3 sequences; 4.6% appear just once. The leading ten clones occupy 3% to 4% of the sample.

Only a few counts were recorded for this clonotype. Its antigen has not been determined. Base qualities are not provided; no much larger clone lies one nucleotide away. This was a case-control study nested in a cohort of healthcare workers in London, UK, who had nasopharyngeal swab PCR tests and blood samples taken every week. Between 23 and 31 March 2020, the week of the UK lockdown, healthcare workers were enrolled and then followed up weekly for as long as 16 weeks. Trimming at the junction amounts to 7 bases on V and 4 bases on J, and the germline ends lie 19 bases apart. The germline V gene specifies MNHEY as CDR1 and SVGAGI as CDR2. The CDR3, cysteine through phenylalanine, is 15 amino acids long. Only the CDR3 DNA is retained, 45 bases long and in frame from the first base.

This TCR was recovered from an adult who was a healthcare worker with PCR-confirmed SARS-CoV-2 infection or an uninfected control (not recorded which). The donor label of this sample is uncertain. The rearrangement joined TRBV6-5 to TRBJ1-1; the D gene is unclear. Sequencing was performed on whole blood, taken at baseline. The sequenced DNA: TGTGCCAGCACTCGGGCAGTGGGCGGCGGCACTGAAGCTTTCTTT. The translation is CASTRAVGGGTEAFF.